This TCR beta chain emerged from a study of blood T cell repertoires in COVID-19. Looking at the study overall: Italy, Spain and the United States were the sources of the convalescent and acute COVID-19 samples. Sources were T cells, B-cell-depleted T cells, or PBMCs; the material itself was cDNA or gDNA.

In the original analysis: Amplification of reference gene primers provided the estimated nucleated cell counts. Repertoires were generated with immunoSEQ multiplex PCR, while TCRdb's copy carries only in-frame clones and drops some. The V and J calls and clone size were taken over from that table, and D and trimming were inferred from the DNA. The table records around 53,000 clones, roughly 84% of them present only once. The CDR3 has 16 amino acids. J gave up 5 bases and V 2 bases, and 9 bases lay outside the gene matches. Germline CDR1 and CDR2: MNHEY and SVGEGT. The sample comprised peripheral blood. This rearrangement joins TRBV6-2 or TRBV6-3 to TRBJ2-1; 7 nucleotides line up with TRBD2. This receptor was taken from a man aged 70-80 years with active COVID-19. CDR3 loop: CASSYRWRENHNEQFF. CDR3 DNA: TGTGCCAGCAGTTACAGATGGCGGGAGAACCACAATGAGCAGTTCTTC.